This T cell receptor beta chain is drawn from a study of T cell clonality in common variable immunodeficiency. Patients and controls were mostly of Caucasian heritage. As for this clone: The read terminates 3 residues before the CDR3 end, so the remaining end is supplied by the germline J gene.

Clones were read by immunoSEQ multiplex PCR, and TCRdb kept only the in-frame ones, dropping some. The sample was found to contain some 38,000 clones, and every one recurs. In germline, CDR1 is MNHEY, CDR2 SVGEGT. The CDR3 runs 12 residues. The chain is built from TRBV6-2 or TRBV6-3 and TRBJ1-2, with D possibly matching TRBD1 (5 bases). The sequenced material came from peripheral blood mononuclear cells. This TCR derives from a person between 18 and 70 years old in good health. The CDR3 sequence is CASSRLARDYTF. Partial CDR3 DNA: TGTGCCAGCAGTAGACTAGCCAGGGAC.